Following are 26 T cell receptor beta chains from one sample sequenced in a study of T cells in Graves' hyperthyroidism and ophthalmopathy. It was RNA transcripts that yielded the amplified TCR beta CDR3 regions. First-round RT-PCR of the TCR CDR3 relied on the HTBI primer set. TCRdb called the multiplex PCR reads again in MiXCR, with one record for every CDR3 protein. There are fewer than 650,000 distinct CDR3 sequences in the sample; approximately 14% occur only once, and approximately 4.2% lies in the top ten. Sequencing input: blood. The source is a woman in her thirties or forties with Graves' ophthalmopathy.

Many counts were recorded for this clonotype. The V call is TRBV6-5, the J call TRBJ2-3; D gene uncertain. The germline V and J ends were trimmed by 6 bases and 5 bases, with 9 bases remaining between them. CDR3 length: 12 amino acids. CDR1 and CDR2 from the germline V gene are MNHEY and SVGAGI. CDR3 nucleotide sequence: TGTGCCAGCAGATTACCGGGAGATACGCAGTATTTT. Its protein is CASRLPGDTQYF.

The J gene is TRBJ2-2, the V gene TRBV5-2; the listed D gene, TRBD2, was not tested against the DNA. TRBV5-2 is a documented pseudogene. The CDR3 contains 17 residues. The CDR3 reads CASSLQTSGSYTGELFF. The CDR3 nucleotides read TGTGCCAGCAGCCTTCAGACTAGCGGGAGTTACACCGGGGAGCTGTTTTTT.

This clonotype was observed at least ten times. The chain recombines TRBV6-5 with TRBJ1-5, with 8 bases that match TRBD1. V lost 7 bases and J lost 1; bases outside the gene matches: 18. Germline V gene sequence: CDR1 MNHEY, CDR2 SVGAGI. There are 19 residues in the CDR3. The DNA of the CDR3 is TGTGCCAGCACCCCTCCGGCAGGGGGCCAGAGGGAAAGCAATCAGCCCCAGCATTTT. Protein product: CASTPPAGGQRESNQPQHF.

This chain connects TRBV6-5 to TRBJ2-7, with 10 bases identical to TRBD1. Germline CDR1 MNHEY, CDR2 SVGAGI. Germline trimming cut 1 base from V and 6 bases from J; bases unmatched to any gene: 3. The CDR3 consists of 14 residues. CDR3 DNA sequence: TGTGCCAGCAGTTACTTTGGACAGGGGGGCGAGCAGTACTTC. Amino acid sequence: CASSYFGQGGEQYF.

This clonotype occurred many times. The rearrangement uses TRBV29-1 and TRBJ1-1; no reliable D call. The germline V gene has CDR1 SQVTM and CDR2 ANQGSEA. The CDR3 consists of 13 residues. Trimming stripped 4 bases from V and 0 bases from J, with 9 bases between. CDR3 loop: CSVGDPMNTEAFF. CDR3 bases: TGCAGCGTTGGGGATCCGATGAACACTGAAGCTTTCTTT.

This clonotype was seen a few times. The chain joins TRBV12-3 or TRBV12-4 to TRBJ1-1, with D hard to call. The CDR3 length is 14 residues. Trimming left V 6 bases short and J 1 base short, with 12 bases between. In DNA form, the CDR3 reads TGTGCCAGCAGCCCACAACACGGGAACACTGAAGCTTTCTTT. Protein product: CASSPQHGNTEAFF.

This clonotype was recorded many times. The chain couples TRBV2 to TRBJ1-1; D gene ambiguous. This CDR3 is 15 amino acids long. Germline V gene lookup returns CDR1 SNHLY and CDR2 FYNNEI. Trimming cost V 6 bases and J 0 bases, with 14 bases left between them. CDR3 DNA sequence: TGTGCCAGCAGCAGCATGGCCGGGGTGAACACTGAAGCTTTCTTT. Translating gives CASSSMAGVNTEAFF. The full variable domain, completed using reference TRBV2 and TRBJ1-1, is EPEVTQTPSHQVTQMGQEVILRCVPISNHLYFYWYRQILGQKVEFLVSFYNNEISEKSEIFDDQFSVERPDGSNFTLKIRSTKLEDSAMYFCASSSMAGVNTEAFFGQGTRLTVV.

The table lists this clonotype with many counts. Here the CDR3 reads CASRKTVENTEAFF. The CDR3 DNA reads as TGTGCCAGCAGAAAGACGGTCGAGAACACTGAAGCTTTCTTT. The chain recombines TRBV6-5 with TRBJ1-1; D not certain. CDR3 length equals 14 residues. Trimming pared 6 bases from V and 1 base from J, leaving 12 bases between. Looked up from germline, CDR1 is MNHEY and CDR2 is SVGAGI.

This clonotype was seen repeatedly, ten times or more. The chain employs TRBV30 and TRBJ1-1; TRBD1 matches at 8 bases. The CDR3 extends over 13 amino acids. V shed 0 bases and J 4 bases; nucleotides not matched to a gene: 1. Germline V CDR1 and CDR2: GTSNPN, SVGIG (reference sequence). Written as DNA, the CDR3 is TGTGCCTGGAGTGTTGACAGGGGCACTGAAGCTTTCTTT. Its protein product is CAWSVDRGTEAFF.

This clonotype has a count of ten or more. J is TRBJ1-2 and V is TRBV6-1; D may be TRBD1 (5 bases). Germline CDR1 MNHNS, CDR2 SASEGT. Between the trimmed V and J ends, which lost 10 bases and 6 bases, there was a span of 12 bases. There are 11 residues in the CDR3. CDR3 region: CATHRGDGYTF. The DNA for the CDR3 is TGTGCCACCCATCGGGGGGATGGCTACACCTTC.

This clonotype was detected many times. V is TRBV4-1 and J is TRBJ2-7; D remains unclear. Germline assignment: CDR1 MGHRA and CDR2 YSYEKL. Deletions cut 0 bases from V and 1 base from J, with 7 bases between. There are 14 residues in the CDR3. CDR3 loop: CASSQERLSYEQYF. CDR3 DNA sequence: TGCGCCAGCAGCCAAGAAAGGTTGTCCTACGAGCAGTACTTC.

The sample holds many counts of this clonotype. The CDR3 DNA sequence: TGTGCCACCAAAGAAAACACTGAAGCTTTCTTT. Translation: CATKENTEAFF. The rearrangement uses TRBV6-5 and TRBJ1-1; D is unresolved. Germline V CDR1 and CDR2: MNHEY, SVGAGI. The V end was cut by 10 bases, the J end by 2 bases, with 8 bases between. The CDR3 extends over 11 amino acids.

This clonotype was observed a few times. The chain recombines TRBV19 with TRBJ1-5, with no clear D. V gave up 3 bases and J gave up 0 bases, with 9 bases separating them. Germline-derived CDR1 and CDR2 are LNHDA and SQIVND (reference sequence). This CDR3 is built from 15 residues. The CDR3 sequence: CASSMRRDSNQPQHF. The CDR3 region has the DNA TGTGCCAGTAGTATGCGCCGGGATAGCAATCAGCCCCAGCATTTT.

This clonotype showed up many times. The chain links TRBV27 to TRBJ2-7; 8 nucleotides align to TRBD1. The V segment lost 8 bases and the J segment 0 bases; nucleotides outside the gene matches: 6. Germline V gene lookup returns CDR1 MNHEY and CDR2 SMNVEV (reference sequence). This CDR3 has 14 amino acids. CDR3 in amino acids: CASGGTGRSYEQYF. CDR3 DNA: TGTGCCAGCGGGGGGACAGGTCGCTCCTACGAGCAGTACTTC.

This clonotype was found many times. This rearrangement joins TRBV6-2 or TRBV6-3 to TRBJ2-2, with TRBD1 identical over 8 bases. The J segment lost 4 bases and the V segment lost 2 bases, leaving 6 bases of the junction unmatched. The germline V gene encodes CDR1 MNHEY and CDR2 SVGEGT. The CDR3 runs 16 residues. The CDR3 bases are TGTGCCAGCAGTTACGTCCAGGGGGCTATCACCGGGGAGCTGTTTTTT. Translating it yields CASSYVQGAITGELFF.

Many counts were recorded for this clonotype. The CDR3 coding sequence is TGCGCCAGCAGCCAAGAGGGTGGGGCAGGGCACTCCTACGAGCAGTACTTC. It codes for CASSQEGGAGHSYEQYF. The J gene is TRBJ2-7, the V gene TRBV4-1, with D perhaps matching TRBD1 (5 bases). In germline, CDR1 is MGHRA, CDR2 YSYEKL. The V and J ends lost 0 bases and 0 bases respectively, with 15 bases between them. This CDR3 is built from 17 residues.

This clonotype came up many times. This chain joins TRBV7-2 and TRBJ2-7; D not resolved. The V end lost 4 bases, the J end lost 6 bases, and 10 bases lay between the germline ends. Germline V lookup: CDR1 SGHTA, CDR2 FQGNSA. CDR3 size: 12 residues. CDR3 sequence: CASSSPPSEQYF. The DNA of the CDR3 is TGTGCCAGCAGCTCTCCTCCAAGCGAGCAGTACTTC.

This clonotype has only a few counts. This rearrangement joins TRBV6-1 to TRBJ1-5; D is unclear. Deletions cut 6 bases from V and 3 bases from J, with 9 bases between. Germline CDR1 reads MNHNS; CDR2 reads SASEGT. This CDR3 has 13 residues. The CDR3 loop is CASRSKPNQPQHF. CDR3 nucleotides: TGTGCCAGCAGGAGTAAGCCCAATCAGCCCCAGCATTTT.

This clonotype was seen ten or more times. V usage is TRBV10-3 and J usage is TRBJ1-2; D not certain. There are 15 residues in the CDR3. Per germline, CDR1 ENHRY and CDR2 SYGVKD. Trimming cost V 6 bases and J 4 bases, with 18 bases left between them. CDR3 amino acids: CAIRNQAGSSYGYTF. The CDR3 DNA follows: TGTGCCATCAGGAACCAGGCCGGGTCCTCCTATGGCTACACCTTC.

This clonotype was picked up many times. The V call is TRBV28, the J call TRBJ2-4, with 8 nucleotides matching TRBD2. V was clipped by 5 bases and J by 0 bases; unmatched bases: 3. The CDR3 loop spans 15 amino acids. Per germline, CDR1 MDHEN and CDR2 SYDVKM. Written as DNA, the CDR3 is TGTGCCAGCAGTCTAGCGGGCCTAGCCAAAAACATTCAGTACTTC. It translates to CASSLAGLAKNIQYF.

This clonotype was picked up many times. The V call is TRBV20-1, the J call TRBJ2-2; 13 nucleotides match TRBD2. J lost 3 bases, V lost 6 bases, and 4 bases had no gene match. The germline gives CDR1 DFQATT, CDR2 SNEGSKA (reference sequence). This CDR3 has 15 amino acids. The DNA for the CDR3 is TGCAGTGCCGGACTAGCGGGAGTTTACACCGGGGAGCTGTTTTTT. Amino acid sequence: CSAGLAGVYTGELFF.

This clonotype has at least ten counts. The CDR3 protein is CASSTQGAYLNTEAFF. CDR3 coding DNA: TGCGCCAGCAGCACTCAGGGGGCCTACCTGAACACTGAAGCTTTCTTT. The rearrangement uses TRBV5-1 and TRBJ1-1, with 8 positions matching TRBD1. The CDR3 is 16 residues long. The junction had 8 bases not matched to a gene; V was cut back by 4 bases and J by 0 bases. Germline-derived CDR1 and CDR2 are SGHRS and YFSETQ.

This clonotype has ten or more counts. The chain employs TRBV12-5 and TRBJ1-2; no reliable D call. The V end was cut by 6 bases, the J end by 6 bases, with 14 bases between. The CDR3 is made up of 13 amino acids. Looked up from germline, CDR1 is LGHNT and CDR2 is FRNRAP. The CDR3 nucleotides read TGTGCTAGTGGCGACACCTTGGAAAATGGCTACACCTTC. Translation: CASGDTLENGYTF.

This clonotype was seen repeatedly, ten times or more. V is TRBV24-1 and J is TRBJ2-7; 7 positions agree with TRBD1. This CDR3 region has 14 residues. CDR1 is KGHDR, CDR2 SFDVKD, per germline. The trim removed 12 bases at V and 3 bases at J, leaving 13 bases unmatched. The CDR3 sequence: CAATRGRIDYEQYF. CDR3 in DNA: TGTGCCGCAACAAGGGGGCGAATCGACTACGAGCAGTACTTC.

The chain links TRBV11-2 to TRBJ2-2, with TRBD2 matching over 12 bases. CDR1 and CDR2 from the germline V gene are SGHAT and FQNNGV. This CDR3 comprises 18 residues. The V segment lost 2 bases and the J segment 7 bases; nucleotides outside the gene matches: 11. The CDR3, as DNA: TGTGCCAGCAGCTTAAGAGGGGAGACTAGCGGGAGAGGCGGGGAGCTGTTTTTT. Its protein is CASSLRGETSGRGGELFF. Complete variable domain (other parts from reference TRBV11-2 and TRBJ2-2): EAGVAQSPRYKIIEKRQSVAFWCNPISGHATLYWYQQILGQGPKLLIQFQNNGVVDDSQLPKDRFSAERLKGVDSTLKIQPAKLEDSAVYLCASSLRGETSGRGGELFFGEGSRLTVL.

This clonotype was observed at least ten times. The chain joins TRBV28 to TRBJ1-2; D not resolved. V shed 3 bases and J shed 8 bases, with 10 bases lying between them. The CDR3 has 12 residues. Looked up from germline, CDR1 is MDHEN and CDR2 is SYDVKM. The CDR3 is CASSLLATGYTF. In nucleotides, the CDR3 is TGTGCCAGCAGTTTGCTAGCGACGGGCTACACCTTC.